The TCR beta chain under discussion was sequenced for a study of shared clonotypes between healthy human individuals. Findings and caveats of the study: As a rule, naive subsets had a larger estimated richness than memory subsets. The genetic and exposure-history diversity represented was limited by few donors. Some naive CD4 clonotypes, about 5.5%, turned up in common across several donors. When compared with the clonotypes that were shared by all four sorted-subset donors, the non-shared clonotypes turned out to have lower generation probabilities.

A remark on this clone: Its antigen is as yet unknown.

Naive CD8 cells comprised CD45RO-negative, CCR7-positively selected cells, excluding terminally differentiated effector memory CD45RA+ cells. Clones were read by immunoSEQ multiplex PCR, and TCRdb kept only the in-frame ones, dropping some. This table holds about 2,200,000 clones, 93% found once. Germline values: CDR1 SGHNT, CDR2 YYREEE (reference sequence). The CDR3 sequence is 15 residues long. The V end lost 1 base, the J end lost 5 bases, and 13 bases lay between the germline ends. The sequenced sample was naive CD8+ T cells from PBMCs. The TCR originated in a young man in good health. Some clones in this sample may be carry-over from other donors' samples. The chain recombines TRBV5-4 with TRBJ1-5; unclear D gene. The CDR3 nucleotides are TGTGCCAGCAGCTTGCCACAGCCCACTTATCAGCCCCAGCATTTT. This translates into CASSLPQPTYQPQHF.